A selection of T cell receptor beta chains follows, all from one sample in a study of cytotoxic CD8 clonotypes in ibrutinib-treated CLL. Some clones are missing from TCRdb's copy, which holds only in-frame ones; the method was immunoSEQ multiplex PCR. The sample holds more than 60,000 clones; 75% to 90% are singletons and the top ten take 38%. Sequencing was performed on PBMCs, taken after 24 months of ibrutinib treatment. These receptors originate from a human donor with chronic lymphocytic leukemia. The CDR3 runs from the conserved cysteine through the conserved F or W. A D gene is named only where the DNA matches it firmly. Expanded clones get a size class; other rows say once, few or many, or leave the size out.

clone_size,j_call,d_call,v_call,cdr3_aa,cdr3_nt
NA,TRBJ1-1,TRBD1,TRBV28,CASSLRTGVTEAFF,TGTGCCAGCAGTTTAAGGACAGGGGTTACTGAAGCTTTCTTT
NA,TRBJ2-1,NA,TRBV7-3,CASSRGDNEQFF,TGTGCCAGCAGCCGCGGGGACAATGAGCAGTTCTTC
few,TRBJ1-5,TRBD1,TRBV30,CAWSVPGQGSQPQHF,TGTGCCTGGAGCGTCCCGGGACAGGGAAGTCAGCCCCAGCATTTT
NA,TRBJ2-5,NA,TRBV27,CASSLRWAETQYF,TGTGCCAGCAGTTTACGTTGGGCAGAGACCCAGTACTTC
NA,TRBJ2-5,NA,TRBV5-4,CASSQEPWETQYF,TGTGCCAGCAGCCAAGAACCGTGGGAGACCCAGTACTTC
NA,TRBJ2-3,TRBD2,TRBV7-3,CASSLTGTSGSRDTQYF,TGTGCCAGCAGCTTAACTGGGACTAGCGGGAGTAGGGATACGCAGTATTTT
NA,TRBJ2-1,TRBD2,TRBV9,CASSVELLAPYNEQFF,TGTGCCAGCAGCGTAGAGTTACTAGCGCCCTACAATGAGCAGTTCTTC
once,TRBJ1-5,NA,TRBV6-1,CASSEGTHVGQPQHF,TGTGCCAGCAGTGAGGGGACGCACGTTGGTCAGCCCCAGCATTTT
once,TRBJ1-3,NA,TRBV28,CASRGGGLSGNTIYF,TGTGCCAGCAGGGGCGGGGGCCTCTCTGGAAACACCATATATTTT
NA,TRBJ1-2,NA,TRBV28,CASRDGNYGYTF,TGTGCCAGCAGGGACGGTAACTATGGCTACACCTTC
NA,TRBJ2-1,TRBD1,TRBV28,CASSSTGLSYNEQFF,TGTGCCAGCAGCTCGACAGGGCTTTCCTACAATGAGCAGTTCTTC
NA,TRBJ2-5,NA,TRBV7-9,CASSPKGPETQYF,TGTGCCAGCAGCCCCAAGGGGCCGGAGACCCAGTACTTC
NA,TRBJ1-5,NA,TRBV2,CASTRQGNQPQHF,TGTGCCAGCACAAGGCAGGGGAATCAGCCCCAGCATTTT
NA,TRBJ2-1,TRBD2,TRBV2,CASRVSGPSYNEQFF,TGTGCCAGCAGAGTTAGCGGGCCGTCCTACAATGAGCAGTTCTTC
NA,TRBJ2-2,TRBD2,TRBV4-1,CASSQQLAGVVTGELFF,TGCGCCAGCAGCCAACAACTAGCGGGAGTTGTCACCGGGGAGCTGTTTTTT
NA,TRBJ1-5,TRBD1,TRBV5-1,CASSSGGQGGDQPQHF,TGCGCCAGCAGCTCGGGGGGACAGGGAGGAGATCAGCCCCAGCATTTT
NA,TRBJ1-4,TRBD1,TRBV2,CASSELAGGVEKLFF,TGTGCCAGCAGTGAACTAGCAGGGGGGGTTGAAAAACTGTTTTTT
NA,TRBJ1-5,TRBD1,TRBV28,CASTGQGRQPQHF,TGTGCCAGCACAGGACAGGGCCGTCAGCCCCAGCATTTT
NA,TRBJ2-7,TRBD2,TRBV5-1,CASSYGTSGTVGYEQYF,TGCGCCAGCAGCTACGGGACTAGCGGGACTGTAGGGTACGAGCAGTACTTC
NA,TRBJ2-1,TRBD1,TRBV5-1,CASSVGQGSYNEQFF,TGCGCCAGCAGCGTGGGACAGGGTTCCTACAATGAGCAGTTCTTC